This TCR beta chain was observed in a study of blood T cells in healthy people across ages. The CDR3 spans 15 residues. The germline V gene has CDR1 LGHNA and CDR2 YNFKEQ. Trimming stripped 0 bases from V and 3 bases from J, with 12 bases between. Then a second PCR, running about 7 to 11 cycles, was carried out with a sample-barcoded 5' primer and a J-beta primer mix. Via MiXCR, TCRdb re-called the 5' RACE reads, giving one row per CDR3 protein. The sample records under 2,000,000 distinct CDR3 sequences, less than 50% being singletons. The sequencing input was blood. The sequence was obtained from a middle-aged woman in good health. V is TRBV4-2 and J is TRBJ2-7; tentative D call: TRBD1 (5 bases). CDR3 region: CASSQEGVGGYEQYF. The CDR3 region has the DNA TGTGCCAGCAGCCAAGAAGGGGTGGGCGGCTACGAGCAGTACTTC.